The source of this T cell receptor beta chain is a study of naive and memory T cell subsets. The study's findings and limits: Especially in CD8 cells, naive repertoires contained a few larger clonotypes, possibly CD45RA-re-expressing memory cells.

This clonotype has at least ten counts. Its antigen is undetermined. An equimolar mix of two oligonucleotides served as the beta constant-region primer for TRBC1 and TRBC2. Nested alpha and beta constant-region primers with the SP2 primer drove four PCR rounds on ligated cDNA. The cDNA 3' end received a ligated single-stranded oligonucleotide carrying the SP2 primer and a 12-nucleotide UMI. TCRdb passed the UMI-ligation and nested PCR reads through MiXCR, listing each CDR3 protein once. The table includes roughly 140,000 distinct CDR3 sequences, approximately 18% detected once. Trimming left V 0 bases short and J 10 bases short, with 7 bases between. The CDR3 spans 13 residues. Germline V gene data show CDR1 as MNHEY and CDR2 as SVGAGI.

The sample taken for sequencing was naive CD8+ T cells from blood. V is TRBV6-5 and J is TRBJ1-6; no definite D call. This TCR was recovered from a human donor in good health. The CDR3 DNA sequence: TGTGCCAGCAGTTACTCGAAGGAATCACCCCTCCACTTT. Translated, it gives CASSYSKESPLHF.